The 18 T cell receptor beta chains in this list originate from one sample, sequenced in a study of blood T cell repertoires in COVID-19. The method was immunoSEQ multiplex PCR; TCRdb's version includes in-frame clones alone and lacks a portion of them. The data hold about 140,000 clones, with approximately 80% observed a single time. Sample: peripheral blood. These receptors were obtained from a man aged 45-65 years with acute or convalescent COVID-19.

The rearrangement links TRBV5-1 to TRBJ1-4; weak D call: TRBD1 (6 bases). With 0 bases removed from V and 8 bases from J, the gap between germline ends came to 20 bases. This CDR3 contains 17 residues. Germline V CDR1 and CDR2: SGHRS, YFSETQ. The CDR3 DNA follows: TGCGCCAGCAGCTTGGCCCCACTGGGGGGGGCCAACGAAAAACTGTTTTTT. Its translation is CASSLAPLGGANEKLFF. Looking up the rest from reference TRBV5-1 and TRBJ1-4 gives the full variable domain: KAGVTQTPRYLIKTRGQQVTLSCSPISGHRSVSWYQQTPGQGLQFLFEYFSETQRNKGNFPGRFSGRQFSNSRSEMNVSTLELGDSALYLCASSLAPLGGANEKLFFGSGTQLSVL.

The CDR3: CASSLDRSSRSSPLHF. The CDR3 coding sequence is TGTGCCAGCAGCTTAGACAGGAGCTCACGGTCCTCACCCCTCCACTTT. The J gene is TRBJ1-6, the V gene TRBV5-8; D may be TRBD1 (6 bases). The CDR3 runs 16 residues. V lost 2 bases to trimming and J lost 10 bases, with 19 bases between them. From germline, CDR1 is SGHTS and CDR2 YDEGEE.

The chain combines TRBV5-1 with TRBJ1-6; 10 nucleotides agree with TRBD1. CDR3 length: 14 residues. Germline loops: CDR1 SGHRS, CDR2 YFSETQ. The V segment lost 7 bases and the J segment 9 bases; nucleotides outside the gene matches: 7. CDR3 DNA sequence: TGCGCCAGCCGACCGGGACAGGGGTTTTCACCCCTCCACTTT. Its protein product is CASRPGQGFSPLHF.

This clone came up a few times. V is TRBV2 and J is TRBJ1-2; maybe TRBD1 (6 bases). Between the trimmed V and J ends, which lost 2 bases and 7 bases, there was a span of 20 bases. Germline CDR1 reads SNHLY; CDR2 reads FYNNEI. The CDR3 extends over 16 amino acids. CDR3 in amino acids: CASSESLAQGVSGYTF. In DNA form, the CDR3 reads TGTGCCAGCAGTGAAAGCTTAGCACAGGGAGTTAGTGGCTACACCTTC.

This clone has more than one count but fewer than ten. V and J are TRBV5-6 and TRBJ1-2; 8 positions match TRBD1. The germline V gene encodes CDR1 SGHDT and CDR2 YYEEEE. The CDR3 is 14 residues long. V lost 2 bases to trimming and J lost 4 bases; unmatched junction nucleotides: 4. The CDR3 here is CASSFGTGPYGYTF. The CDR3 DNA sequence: TGTGCCAGCAGCTTCGGGACAGGCCCCTATGGCTACACCTTC.

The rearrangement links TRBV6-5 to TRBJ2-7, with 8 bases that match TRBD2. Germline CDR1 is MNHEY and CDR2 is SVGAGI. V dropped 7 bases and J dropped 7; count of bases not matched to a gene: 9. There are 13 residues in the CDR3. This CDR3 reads CASKPGGPREQYF. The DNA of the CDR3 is TGTGCCAGCAAACCGGGGGGGCCGCGGGAGCAGTACTTC.

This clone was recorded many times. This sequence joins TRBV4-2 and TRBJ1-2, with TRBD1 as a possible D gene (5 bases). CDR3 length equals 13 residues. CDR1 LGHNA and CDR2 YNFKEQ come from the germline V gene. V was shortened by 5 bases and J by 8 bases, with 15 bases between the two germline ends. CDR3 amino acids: CASSTDSLGGYTF. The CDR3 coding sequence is TGTGCCAGCAGCACCGACAGTCTAGGGGGCTACACCTTC.

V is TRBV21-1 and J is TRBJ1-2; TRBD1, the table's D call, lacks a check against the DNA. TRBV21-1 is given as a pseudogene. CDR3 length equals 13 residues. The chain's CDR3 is CASSKWTDRPYTF. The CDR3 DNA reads TGTGCCAGCAGCAAATGGACCGACAGGCCATACACCTTC.

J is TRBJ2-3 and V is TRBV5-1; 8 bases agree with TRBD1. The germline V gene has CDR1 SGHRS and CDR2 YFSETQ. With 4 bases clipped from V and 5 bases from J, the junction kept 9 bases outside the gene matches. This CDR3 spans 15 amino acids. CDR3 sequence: CASSPGGQGRDTQYF. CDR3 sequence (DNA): TGCGCCAGCAGCCCTGGTGGACAGGGACGAGATACGCAGTATTTT. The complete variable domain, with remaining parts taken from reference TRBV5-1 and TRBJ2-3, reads KAGVTQTPRYLIKTRGQQVTLSCSPISGHRSVSWYQQTPGQGLQFLFEYFSETQRNKGNFPGRFSGRQFSNSRSEMNVSTLELGDSALYLCASSPGGQGRDTQYFGPGTRLTVL.

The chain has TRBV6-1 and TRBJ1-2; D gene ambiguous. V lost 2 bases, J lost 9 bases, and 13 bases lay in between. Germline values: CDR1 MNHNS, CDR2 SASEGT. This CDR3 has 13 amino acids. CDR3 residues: CASSELEGWSYTF. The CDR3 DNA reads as TGTGCCAGCAGTGAACTGGAGGGATGGAGCTACACCTTC.

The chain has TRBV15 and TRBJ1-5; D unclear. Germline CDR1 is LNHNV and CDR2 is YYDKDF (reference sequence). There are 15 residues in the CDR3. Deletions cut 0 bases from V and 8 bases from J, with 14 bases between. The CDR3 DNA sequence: TGTGCCACCAGCAGAGATACGGCCCCGAGGGAGCCCCAGCATTTT. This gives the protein CATSRDTAPREPQHF.

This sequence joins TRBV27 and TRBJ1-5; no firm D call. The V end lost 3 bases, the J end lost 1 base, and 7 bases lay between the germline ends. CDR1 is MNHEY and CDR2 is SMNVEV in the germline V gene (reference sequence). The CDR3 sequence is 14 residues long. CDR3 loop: CASSFRGSNQPQHF. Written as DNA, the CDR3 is TGTGCCAGCAGTTTCCGGGGAAGCAATCAGCCCCAGCATTTT.

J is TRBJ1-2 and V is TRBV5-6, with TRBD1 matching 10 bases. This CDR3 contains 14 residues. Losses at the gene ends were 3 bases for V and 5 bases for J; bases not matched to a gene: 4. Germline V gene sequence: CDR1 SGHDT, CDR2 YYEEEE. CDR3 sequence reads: CASSSGQGSYGYTF. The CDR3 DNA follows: TGTGCCAGCAGCTCGGGACAGGGGAGTTATGGCTACACCTTC.

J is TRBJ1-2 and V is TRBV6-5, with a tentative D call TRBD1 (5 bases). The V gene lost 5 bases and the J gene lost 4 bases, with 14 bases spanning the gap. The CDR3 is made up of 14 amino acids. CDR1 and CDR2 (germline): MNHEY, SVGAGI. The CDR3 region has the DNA TGTGCCAGCAGTATAGACAGTTCTCTCTATGGCTACACCTTC. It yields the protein CASSIDSSLYGYTF.

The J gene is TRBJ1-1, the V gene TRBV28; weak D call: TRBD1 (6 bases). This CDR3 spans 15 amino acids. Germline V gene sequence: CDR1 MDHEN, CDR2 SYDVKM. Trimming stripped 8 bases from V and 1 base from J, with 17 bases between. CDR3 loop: CASYTHGQKNTEAFF. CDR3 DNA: TGTGCCAGCTATACCCACGGACAGAAGAACACTGAAGCTTTCTTT. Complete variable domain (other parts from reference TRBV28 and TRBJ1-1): DVKVTQSSRYLVKRTGEKVFLECVQDMDHENMFWYRQDPGLGLRLIYFSYDVKMKEKGDIPEGYSVSREKKERFSLILESASTNQTSMYLCASYTHGQKNTEAFFGQGTRLTVV.

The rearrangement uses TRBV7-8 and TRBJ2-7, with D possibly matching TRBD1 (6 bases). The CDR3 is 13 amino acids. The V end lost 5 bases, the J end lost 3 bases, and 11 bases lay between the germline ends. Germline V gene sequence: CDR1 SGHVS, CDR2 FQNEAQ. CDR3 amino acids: CASSRNRDYEQYF. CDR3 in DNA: TGTGCCAGCAGCCGGAACAGGGACTACGAGCAGTACTTC. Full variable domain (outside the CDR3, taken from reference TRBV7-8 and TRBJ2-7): GAGVSQSPRYKVAKRGQDVALRCDPISGHVSLFWYQQALGQGPEFLTYFQNEAQLDKSGLPSDRFFAERPEGSVSTLKIQRTQQEDSAVYLCASSRNRDYEQYFGPGTRLTVT.

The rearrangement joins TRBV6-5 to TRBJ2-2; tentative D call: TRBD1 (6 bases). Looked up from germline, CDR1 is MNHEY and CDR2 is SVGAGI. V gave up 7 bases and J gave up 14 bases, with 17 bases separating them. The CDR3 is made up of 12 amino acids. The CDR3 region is CASTFSGVGLFF. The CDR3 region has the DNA TGTGCCAGCACCTTTTCAGGGGTGGGACTGTTTTTT.

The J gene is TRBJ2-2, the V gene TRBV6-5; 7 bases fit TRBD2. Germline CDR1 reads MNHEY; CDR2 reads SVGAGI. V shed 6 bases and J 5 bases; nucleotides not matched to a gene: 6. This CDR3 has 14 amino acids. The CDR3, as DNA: TGTGCCAGCAGCAAGGGGAGGGGAACCGGGGAGCTGTTTTTT. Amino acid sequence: CASSKGRGTGELFF.